This TCR beta chain was captured in a study of cytomegalovirus exposure and HLA in healthy donors. Whole-study context: The same platform used for the approximately 670 first-cohort repertoires was also used for the roughly 120 validation repertoires, as a later analysis reported. Study-wide results and limits: The TCR clusters that emerged in the first cohort tended, a later analysis found, to co-occur in the approximately 120 validation repertoires. Cytomegalovirus status was reportedly diagnosed by the classifier with high specificity and sensitivity. The investigators catalogued 150 to 200 TCR beta chains as cytomegalovirus-associated.

The germline CDR1 and CDR2 sequences are MNHEY and SMNVEV (reference sequence). The CDR3 consists of 14 residues. J lost 7 bases, V lost 5 bases, and 6 bases had no gene match. Sequencing was performed with immunoSEQ multiplex PCR; in TCRdb, only in-frame clones are kept and a portion is missing. The data hold about 130,000 clones, with roughly 89% observed a single time. This clone was counted a single time. Its specificity is not known. The TCR sequence derives from a woman aged 18-29 years in good health and CMV-seronegative. This chain connects TRBV27 to TRBJ1-2, with 11 bases aligning to TRBD1. The sample comprised PBMCs. DNA for the CDR3: TGTGCCAGCAGTACACGGACAGGGGGCGGTGGCTACACCTTC. It yields the protein CASSTRTGGGGYTF.